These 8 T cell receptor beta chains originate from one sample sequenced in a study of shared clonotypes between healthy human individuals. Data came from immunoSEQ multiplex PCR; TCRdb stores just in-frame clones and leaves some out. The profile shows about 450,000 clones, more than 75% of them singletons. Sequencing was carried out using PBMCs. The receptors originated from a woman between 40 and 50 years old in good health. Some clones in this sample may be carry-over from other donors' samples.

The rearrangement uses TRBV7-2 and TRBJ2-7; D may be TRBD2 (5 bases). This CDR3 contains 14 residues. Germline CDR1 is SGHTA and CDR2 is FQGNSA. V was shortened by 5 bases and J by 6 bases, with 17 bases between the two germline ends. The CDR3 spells CASSASRAIGEQYF. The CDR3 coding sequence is TGTGCCAGCAGCGCGTCGAGGGCCATCGGCGAGCAGTACTTC.

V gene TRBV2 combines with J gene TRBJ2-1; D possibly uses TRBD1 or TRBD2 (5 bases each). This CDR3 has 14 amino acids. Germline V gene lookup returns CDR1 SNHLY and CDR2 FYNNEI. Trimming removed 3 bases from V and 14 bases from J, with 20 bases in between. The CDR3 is CASSEIVAGSHEFF. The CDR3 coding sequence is TGTGCCAGCAGTGAGATCGTAGCAGGGAGCCATGAGTTCTTC. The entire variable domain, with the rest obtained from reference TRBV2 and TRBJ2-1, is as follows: EPEVTQTPSHQVTQMGQEVILRCVPISNHLYFYWYRQILGQKVEFLVSFYNNEISEKSEIFDDQFSVERPDGSNFTLKIRSTKLEDSAMYFCASSEIVAGSHEFFGPGTRLTVL.

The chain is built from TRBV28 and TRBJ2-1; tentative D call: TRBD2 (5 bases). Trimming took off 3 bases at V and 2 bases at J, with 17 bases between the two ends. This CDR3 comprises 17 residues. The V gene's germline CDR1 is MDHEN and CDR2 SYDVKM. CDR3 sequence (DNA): TGTGCCAGCAGTTTCCTCTCCGGGATTATAGCCTACAATGAGCAGTTCTTC. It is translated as CASSFLSGIIAYNEQFF.

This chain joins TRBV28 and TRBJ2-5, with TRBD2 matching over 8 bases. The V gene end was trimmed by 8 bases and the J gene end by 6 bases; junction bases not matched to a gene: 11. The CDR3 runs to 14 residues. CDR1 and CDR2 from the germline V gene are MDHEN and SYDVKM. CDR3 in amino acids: CASHSGGGGKTQYF. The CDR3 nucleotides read TGTGCCAGCCACTCCGGGGGGGGCGGAAAGACCCAGTACTTC.

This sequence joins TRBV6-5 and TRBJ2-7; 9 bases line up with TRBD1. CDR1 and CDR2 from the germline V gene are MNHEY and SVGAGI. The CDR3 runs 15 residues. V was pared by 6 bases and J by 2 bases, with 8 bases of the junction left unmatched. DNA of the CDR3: TGTGCCAGCAGGAAGGGGACAGGGAGCACCTACGAGCAGTACTTC. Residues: CASRKGTGSTYEQYF.

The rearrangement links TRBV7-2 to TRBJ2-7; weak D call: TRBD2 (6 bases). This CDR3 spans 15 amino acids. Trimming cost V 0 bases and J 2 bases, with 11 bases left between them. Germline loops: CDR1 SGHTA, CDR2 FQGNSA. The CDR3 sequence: CASSLAQGGTYEQYF. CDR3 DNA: TGTGCCAGCAGCTTAGCGCAGGGAGGCACCTACGAGCAGTACTTC.

The CDR3 is CASSYGAGFTGELFF. CDR3 DNA: TGTGCCAGCAGTTACGGGGCAGGGTTCACCGGGGAGCTGTTTTTT. This chain links TRBV6-5 with TRBJ2-2; perhaps TRBD1 as D (5 bases). The length of the CDR3 is 15 residues. Trimming removed 2 bases from V and 4 bases from J, with 11 bases in between. Per germline, CDR1 MNHEY and CDR2 SVGAGI.

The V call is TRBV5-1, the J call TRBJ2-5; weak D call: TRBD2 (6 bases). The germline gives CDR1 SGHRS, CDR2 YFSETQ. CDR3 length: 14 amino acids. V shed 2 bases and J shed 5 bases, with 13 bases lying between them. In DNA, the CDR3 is TGCGCCAGCAGCTTTGGTAGCGGAGGGGAGACCCAGTACTTC. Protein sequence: CASSFGSGGETQYF.